The 28 T cell receptor beta chains presented below share a single source sample, sequenced in a study of radiation and T cells in renal cell carcinoma. Some clones are missing from TCRdb's copy, which holds only in-frame ones; the method was immunoSEQ multiplex PCR. The sample lists some 14,000 clones, approximately 52% seen once, with over 10% in the top ten. Treatment meaning: treatment-naive control, cytoreductive nephrectomy. The source material was tumor tissue, sampled from a patient whose treatment was nephrectomy without radiotherapy. These receptors were taken from a man between 50 and 59 years old with renal cell carcinoma.

In its sample, this clone was seen a few times. The V and J genes are TRBV7-2 and TRBJ1-1; 10 bases fit TRBD1. The CDR3 runs to 15 residues. V lost 1 base and J lost 3; bases outside the gene matches: 2. Germline values: CDR1 SGHTA, CDR2 FQGNSA. For the CDR3, the DNA is TGTGCCAGCAGCTTAGATGGGACAGGGGACACTGAAGCTTTCTTT. Its translation is CASSLDGTGDTEAFF.

The chain links TRBV5-6 to TRBJ2-5; D is perhaps TRBD2 (5 bases). Germline-derived CDR1 and CDR2 are SGHDT and YYEEEE. The V gene lost 2 bases and the J gene lost 2 bases, with 16 bases spanning the gap. This CDR3 comprises 16 residues. The CDR3 sequence is CASSFLLVRGQETQYF. The CDR3 nucleotides are TGTGCCAGCAGCTTTCTCCTGGTTCGGGGACAAGAGACCCAGTACTTC. The complete variable domain, with remaining parts taken from reference TRBV5-6 and TRBJ2-5, reads DAGVTQSPTHLIKTRGQQVTLRCSPKSGHDTVSWYQQALGQGPQFIFQYYEEEERQRGNFPDRFSGHQFPNYSSELNVNALLLGDSALYLCASSFLLVRGQETQYFGPGTRLLVL.

The V gene is TRBV4-1, the J gene TRBJ2-2; TRBD2 aligns across 8 bases. From germline, CDR1 is MGHRA and CDR2 YSYEKL. Trimming removed 4 bases from V and 3 bases from J; junction bases left unmatched: 7. The CDR3 consists of 16 residues. The CDR3 nucleotides read TGCGCCAGCAGCCCCCCCGGGACTAGAGACACCGGGGAGCTGTTTTTT. This sequence encodes CASSPPGTRDTGELFF.

V and J are TRBV2 and TRBJ1-6, with unresolved D. Germline V gene data show CDR1 as SNHLY and CDR2 as FYNNEI. The length of the CDR3 is 13 residues. V was pared by 4 bases and J by 10 bases, with 11 bases between. CDR3 region: CASSATGRSPLHF. The DNA for the CDR3 is TGTGCCAGCAGTGCGACGGGGAGATCACCCCTCCACTTT.

V and J are TRBV19 and TRBJ2-1; D remains unclear. The ends were cut back, 3 bases at V and 0 bases at J, with 9 bases in the middle. CDR1 and CDR2 from the germline V gene are LNHDA and SQIVND (reference sequence). The CDR3 runs to 15 residues. In DNA form, the CDR3 reads TGTGCCAGTAGTATCCAAGGAATCTCCTACAATGAGCAGTTCTTC. Translation gives CASSIQGISYNEQFF.

The J gene is TRBJ1-3, the V gene TRBV30; D call uncertain. Germline CDR1 GTSNPN, CDR2 SVGIG (reference sequence). Deletions cut 3 bases from V and 4 bases from J, with 13 bases between. The CDR3 consists of 14 residues. The CDR3 spells CAWRRSGEGNTIYF. The DNA of the CDR3 is TGTGCCTGGAGGCGATCCGGGGAAGGAAACACCATATATTTT.

The table lists this clone with a count of one. V gene TRBV7-2 combines with J gene TRBJ2-1, with 14 positions matching TRBD2. J lost 10 bases, V lost 5 bases, and 7 bases had no gene match. The CDR3 is made up of 15 amino acids. The V gene's germline CDR1 is SGHTA and CDR2 FQGNSA. The CDR3, as DNA: TGTGCCAGCAGCCTTTCACGGACTAGCGGGGGGGAGCAGTTCTTC. It is translated as CASSLSRTSGGEQFF. Full variable domain (missing parts from reference TRBV7-2 and TRBJ2-1): GAGVSQSPSNKVTEKGKDVELRCDPISGHTALYWYRQSLGQGLEFLIYFQGNSAPDKSGLPSDRFSAERTGGSVSTLTIQRTQQEDSAVYLCASSLSRTSGGEQFFGPGTRLTVL.

About this clone itself: It is likely a read error: a sequence one base away is far more abundant. For the CDR3, the DNA is TGTGCCGGCAGTGACACCGGACAGGCACTTTATGGCTACACCTTC. It yields the protein CAGSDTGQALYGYTF. The V and J genes are TRBV6-6 and TRBJ1-2; 7 nucleotides line up with TRBD1. The germline gives CDR1 MNHNY, CDR2 SVGAGI (reference sequence). CDR3 length: 15 residues.

The CDR3 DNA sequence: TGCGCCAGCAGCCAGCCGGACAGGTCCACCTACGAGCAGTACTTC. Translated, it gives CASSQPDRSTYEQYF. The chain recombines TRBV4-1 with TRBJ2-7; 7 bases line up with TRBD1. CDR1 is MGHRA, CDR2 YSYEKL, per germline. Losses at the gene ends were 3 bases for V and 2 bases for J; bases not matched to a gene: 7. The CDR3 is 15 residues long.

The J gene is TRBJ2-7, the V gene TRBV6-5, with D tentatively TRBD1 or TRBD2 (5 bases each). V lost 2 bases to trimming and J lost 0 bases, with 8 bases between them. From germline, CDR1 is MNHEY and CDR2 SVGAGI. This CDR3 contains 14 residues. The CDR3: CASSYRDASYEQYF. The CDR3 bases are TGTGCCAGCAGTTACCGGGACGCCTCCTACGAGCAGTACTTC.

This chain uses TRBV5-1 with TRBJ2-1, with D perhaps TRBD1 (5 bases). CDR1 and CDR2 (germline): SGHRS, YFSETQ. Trimming pared 2 bases from V and 6 bases from J, leaving 9 bases between. This CDR3 spans 13 amino acids. The CDR3 sequence: CASSFTTGNEQFF. For the CDR3, the DNA is TGCGCCAGCAGCTTCACTACAGGCAATGAGCAGTTCTTC.

This clone has more than one count but fewer than ten. V and J are TRBV10-2 and TRBJ1-1, with TRBD1 as a possible D gene (5 bases). The CDR3 is 13 amino acids. Per the germline V gene, CDR1 is WSHSY and CDR2 is SAAADI. V gave up 4 bases and J gave up 6 bases, with 12 bases separating them. The CDR3 DNA sequence: TGCGCCAGCAGTGTATGGGGGGAGGCTGAAGCTTTCTTT. Translation gives CASSVWGEAEAFF.

This clone was found once. The chain has TRBV29-1 and TRBJ2-1; 15 bases line up with TRBD2. Germline CDR1 SQVTM, CDR2 ANQGSEA. V trimming: 6 bases; J trimming: 6 bases; junction bases outside the gene matches: 9. CDR3 length equals 16 residues. The CDR3 spells CSVGLAGGQALNEQFF. The DNA of the CDR3 is TGCAGCGTGGGACTAGCGGGGGGCCAGGCCCTCAATGAGCAGTTCTTC.

The chain combines TRBV14 with TRBJ1-1; D unresolved. CDR1 SGHDN and CDR2 FVKESK come from the germline V gene. The CDR3 sequence is 13 residues long. The V end was cut by 5 bases, the J end by 1 base, with 8 bases between. In DNA form, the CDR3 reads TGTGCCAGCAGCGACCAGCCGAACACTGAAGCTTTCTTT. Translated: CASSDQPNTEAFF. Full variable domain (missing parts from reference TRBV14 and TRBJ1-1): EAGVTQFPSHSVIEKGQTVTLRCDPISGHDNLYWYRRVMGKEIKFLLHFVKESKQDESGMPNNRFLAERTGGTYSTLKVQPAELEDSGVYFCASSDQPNTEAFFGQGTRLTVV.

The table lists this clone with a few counts. In DNA form, the CDR3 reads TGTGCCAGCGCGACTAGCGGGTTTTCCACAGATACGCAGTATTTT. It translates to CASATSGFSTDTQYF. V and J are TRBV7-3 and TRBJ2-3; 10 bases map to TRBD2. Germline V CDR1 and CDR2: SGHTA, FQGTGA. There are 15 residues in the CDR3. Trimming removed 8 bases from V and 2 bases from J; junction bases left unmatched: 7.

The chain carries TRBV10-1 and TRBJ2-1; 10 nucleotides agree with TRBD2. V dropped 3 bases and J dropped 7; count of bases not matched to a gene: 6. The CDR3 is 15 residues long. The germline V gene has CDR1 WNHNN and CDR2 SYGVQD (reference sequence). The CDR3 loop reads CASSEAGGLSNEQFF. The DNA for the CDR3 is TGCGCCAGCAGTGAAGCGGGGGGGCTGTCGAATGAGCAGTTCTTC.

This chain connects TRBV30 to TRBJ2-7, with 12 bases lining up with TRBD2. The CDR3 contains 16 residues. The junction had 7 bases not matched to a gene; V was cut back by 1 base and J by 3 bases. Germline assignment: CDR1 GTSNPN and CDR2 SVGIG (reference sequence). This CDR3 is CAWSGSSGGAFYEQYF. The CDR3 region has the DNA TGTGCCTGGAGTGGGTCTAGCGGGGGGGCTTTCTACGAGCAGTACTTC. Variable domain in full (rest from reference TRBV30 and TRBJ2-7): SQTIHQWPATLVQPVGSPLSLECTVEGTSNPNLYWYRQAAGRGLQLLFYSVGIGQISSEVPQNLSASRPQDRQFILSSKKLLLSDSGFYLCAWSGSSGGAFYEQYFGPGTRLTVT.

The chain carries TRBV7-7 and TRBJ1-1, with 8 bases that match TRBD1. CDR1 is SSHAT, CDR2 FNYEAQ, per germline (reference sequence). Germline trimming cut 10 bases from V and 11 bases from J; bases unmatched to any gene: 21. CDR3 length: 15 residues. DNA for the CDR3: TGTGCCATCACCCCCCACGGACAGGGAGGGGGGATGGCTTTCTTT. Amino acids: CAITPHGQGGGMAFF.

This clone turned up a few times. The chain uses TRBV7-9 and TRBJ1-6; 7 bases are a match to TRBD1. V lost 6 bases, J lost 5 bases, and 10 bases stayed unmatched. CDR3 length: 16 amino acids. Germline CDR1 and CDR2: SEHNR and FQNEAQ (reference sequence). CDR3 amino acids: CASSPVVGQNNSPLHF. The CDR3 DNA follows: TGTGCCAGCAGTCCAGTCGTGGGACAGAATAATTCACCCCTCCACTTT.

J is TRBJ1-2 and V is TRBV5-1; D remains ambiguous. Looked up from germline, CDR1 is SGHRS and CDR2 is YFSETQ. This CDR3 is built from 15 residues. The germline V and J ends were trimmed by 3 bases and 1 base, with 13 bases remaining between them. For the CDR3, the DNA is TGCGCCAGCAGCTCCAGATCCGGAGGTAACTATGGCTACACCTTC. Translation: CASSSRSGGNYGYTF.

The rearrangement joins TRBV15 to TRBJ2-3; 10 nucleotides match TRBD2. After removal of 2 bases from V and 4 bases from J, the junction contained 6 bases not matched to a gene. The germline CDR1 and CDR2 sequences are LNHNV and YYDKDF (reference sequence). The CDR3 consists of 16 residues. The CDR3 sequence: CATSRRLAGIPDTQYF. The CDR3 bases are TGTGCCACCAGCAGAAGACTAGCGGGTATTCCAGATACGCAGTATTTT.

The V call is TRBV29-1, the J call TRBJ2-7; D is possibly TRBD1 (5 bases). From germline, CDR1 is SQVTM and CDR2 ANQGSEA. The length of the CDR3 is 13 residues. Trimming pared 3 bases from V and 4 bases from J, leaving 13 bases between. CDR3 DNA: TGCAGCGTTGAGTGGGCAGGGCGGTACGAGCAGTACTTC. Translation gives CSVEWAGRYEQYF.

The chain couples TRBV7-2 to TRBJ1-4, with TRBD1 as a possible D gene (5 bases). V was pared by 1 base and J by 9 bases, with 9 bases between. Germline V gene data show CDR1 as SGHTA and CDR2 as FQGNSA. The CDR3 has 13 residues. The CDR3 loop is CASSLDSGKKLFF. CDR3 DNA sequence: TGTGCCAGCAGCTTAGATTCAGGGAAAAAACTGTTTTTT.

V is TRBV12-5 and J is TRBJ1-3; no clear D gene. CDR1 is LGHNT, CDR2 FRNRAP, per germline. V lost 5 bases to trimming and J lost 0 bases, with 5 bases between them. This CDR3 contains 13 residues. CDR3 DNA sequence: TGTGCTAGTGGTCAGAGCTCTGGAAACACCATATATTTT. It codes for CASGQSSGNTIYF.

This clone appeared a single time. The chain uses TRBV19 and TRBJ1-2, with D unclear. The CDR3 length is 13 residues. Germline V CDR1 and CDR2: LNHDA, SQIVND (reference sequence). V lost 4 bases and J 8 bases, leaving 14 bases between the germline ends. In DNA, the CDR3 is TGTGCCAGTAGTACCCCGCGCGGGTTGGGCTACACCTTC. Translation gives CASSTPRGLGYTF.

This chain joins TRBV10-3 and TRBJ1-1, with 9 bases lining up with TRBD1. This CDR3 has 15 amino acids. V lost 2 bases to trimming and J lost 3 bases; unmatched junction nucleotides: 4. Looked up from germline, CDR1 is ENHRY and CDR2 is SYGVKD. DNA for the CDR3: TGTGCCATCAGTGAGGGGACAGGGCGGGACACTGAAGCTTTCTTT. It is translated as CAISEGTGRDTEAFF.

This clone was counted only a few times. The CDR3 loop reads CASSFTVLLHNSPLHF. CDR3 DNA sequence: TGCGCCAGCAGCTTTACGGTTCTACTACATAATTCACCCCTCCACTTT. This rearrangement joins TRBV5-1 to TRBJ1-6; D unresolved. Germline loops: CDR1 SGHRS, CDR2 YFSETQ. The CDR3 runs to 16 residues. Trimming shortened V by 2 bases and J by 5 bases, and 14 bases separated the two germline ends.

The V gene is TRBV2, the J gene TRBJ2-2; no reliable D call. Trimming cost V 5 bases and J 1 base, with 8 bases left between them. The CDR3 is 14 amino acids. Germline CDR1 SNHLY, CDR2 FYNNEI. In DNA, the CDR3 is TGTGCCAGCAGTTTGGAGAGGAACACCGGGGAGCTGTTTTTT. It codes for CASSLERNTGELFF.